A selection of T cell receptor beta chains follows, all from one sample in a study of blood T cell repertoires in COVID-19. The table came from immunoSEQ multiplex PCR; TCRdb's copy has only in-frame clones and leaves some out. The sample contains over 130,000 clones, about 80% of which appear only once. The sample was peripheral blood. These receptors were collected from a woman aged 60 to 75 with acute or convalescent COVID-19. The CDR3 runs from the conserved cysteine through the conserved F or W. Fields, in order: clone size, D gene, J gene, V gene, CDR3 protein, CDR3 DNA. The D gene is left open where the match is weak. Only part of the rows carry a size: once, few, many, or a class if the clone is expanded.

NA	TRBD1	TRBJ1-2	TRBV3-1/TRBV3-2	CASSQDYRGQGYTF	TGTGCCAGCAGCCAAGATTACAGGGGGCAAGGCTACACCTTC
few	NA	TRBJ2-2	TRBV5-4	CASSLVWGSTGGELFF	TGTGCCAGCAGCTTGGTCTGGGGTTCTACAGGCGGGGAGCTGTTTTTT
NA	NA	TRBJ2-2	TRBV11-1	CASSYGPLNTGELFF	TGTGCCAGCAGCTATGGGCCTCTGAACACCGGGGAGCTGTTTTTT
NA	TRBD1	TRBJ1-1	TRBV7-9	CASSPPGQGARTEAFF	TGTGCCAGCAGCCCTCCGGGACAGGGGGCTAGGACTGAAGCTTTCTTT
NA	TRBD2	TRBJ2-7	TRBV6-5	CASSYSFSGSAYEQYF	TGTGCCAGCAGTTACTCGTTTAGCGGGTCTGCCTACGAGCAGTACTTC
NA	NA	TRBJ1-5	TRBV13	CASSFRGDNQPQHF	TGTGCCAGCAGCTTTCGCGGGGATAATCAGCCCCAGCATTTT
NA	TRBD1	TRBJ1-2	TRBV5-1	CASSREGQRYGYTF	TGCGCCAGCAGCCGGGAGGGACAGAGATATGGCTACACCTTC
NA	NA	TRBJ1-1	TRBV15	CATSDERSHTEAFF	TGTGCCACCAGCGACGAGCGATCCCATACTGAAGCTTTCTTT
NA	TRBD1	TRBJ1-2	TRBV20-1	CSASPIYRGSYGYTF	TGCAGTGCTAGTCCCATTTACAGGGGGTCTTATGGCTACACCTTC
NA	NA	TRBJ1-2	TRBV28	CASSVTGPRGVYGYTF	TGTGCCAGCAGTGTCACAGGGCCACGGGGTGTCTATGGCTACACCTTC
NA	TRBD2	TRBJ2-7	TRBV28	CASSQGLADTYEQYF	TGTGCCAGCAGTCAGGGACTAGCGGACACCTACGAGCAGTACTTC
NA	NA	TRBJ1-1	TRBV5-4	CASSLVGLSTEAFF	TGTGCCAGCAGCTTGGTGGGGCTGAGCACTGAAGCTTTCTTT
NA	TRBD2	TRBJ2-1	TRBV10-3	CAISDMSGRGSSYNEQFF	TGTGCCATCAGTGATATGTCAGGGAGGGGAAGCTCCTACAATGAGCAGTTCTTC
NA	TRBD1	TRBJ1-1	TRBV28	CASSYRPSGGAFF	TGTGCCAGCAGTTATCGCCCCTCAGGGGGAGCTTTCTTT
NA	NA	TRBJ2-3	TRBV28	CASSLVGQGTTDTQYF	TGTGCCAGCAGTTTGGTCGGGCAGGGGACCACAGATACGCAGTATTTT
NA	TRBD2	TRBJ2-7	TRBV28	CASRGRGLAGYEQYF	TGTGCCAGCAGAGGGAGAGGACTAGCGGGGTACGAGCAGTACTTC